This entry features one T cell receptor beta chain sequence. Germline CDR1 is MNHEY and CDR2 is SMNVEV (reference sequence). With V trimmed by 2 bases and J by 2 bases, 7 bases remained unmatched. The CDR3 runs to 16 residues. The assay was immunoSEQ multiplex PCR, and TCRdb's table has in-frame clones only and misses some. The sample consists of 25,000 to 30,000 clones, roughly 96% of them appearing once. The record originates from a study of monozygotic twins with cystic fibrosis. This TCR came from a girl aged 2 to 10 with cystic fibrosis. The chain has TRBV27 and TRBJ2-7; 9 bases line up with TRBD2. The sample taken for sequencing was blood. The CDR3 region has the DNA TGTGCCAGCAGTTTAACTGGGGCTAGCGGGACCTACGAGCAGTACTTC. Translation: CASSLTGASGTYEQYF.